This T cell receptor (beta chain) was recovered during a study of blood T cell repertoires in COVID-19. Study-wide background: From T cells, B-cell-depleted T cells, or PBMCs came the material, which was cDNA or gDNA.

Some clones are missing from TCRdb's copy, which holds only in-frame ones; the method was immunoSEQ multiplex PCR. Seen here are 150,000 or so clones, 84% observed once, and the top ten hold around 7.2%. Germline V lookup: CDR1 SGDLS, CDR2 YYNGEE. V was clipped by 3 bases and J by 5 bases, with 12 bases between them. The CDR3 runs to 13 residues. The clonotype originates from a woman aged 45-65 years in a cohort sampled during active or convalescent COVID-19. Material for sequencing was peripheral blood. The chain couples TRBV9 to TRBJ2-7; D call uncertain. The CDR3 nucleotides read TGTGCCAGCAGCGGAAACATACAGCACGAGCAGTACTTC. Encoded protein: CASSGNIQHEQYF. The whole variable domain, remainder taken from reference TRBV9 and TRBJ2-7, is DSGVTQTPKHLITATGQRVTLRCSPRSGDLSVYWYQQSLDQGLQFLIQYYNGEERAKGNILERFSAQQFPDLHSELNLSSLELGDSALYFCASSGNIQHEQYFGPGTRLTVT.